The rows below give T cell receptor beta chains drawn from one sample of a study of blood T cell repertoires in COVID-19. Produced via immunoSEQ multiplex PCR; TCRdb's table is partial and in-frame only. The data contain tens of thousands of clones, 80% to 90% of them singletons. Source material: peripheral blood. The receptors derive from a man aged 60-69 years with acute or convalescent COVID-19. Each CDR3 is given with its conserved first and last residue. D genes are given only for firm matches.

cdr3_aa cdr3_nt j_call d_call v_call
CATSRDAGNGEQYF TGTGCCACCAGCAGAGATGCGGGTAATGGGGAGCAGTACTTC TRBJ2-7 - TRBV15
CASSVGHSSYNEQFF TGTGCCAGCAGCGTAGGACACAGCTCCTACAATGAGCAGTTCTTC TRBJ2-1 - TRBV9
CASSLTPPNLRGWAGELFF TGTGCCAGCAGCTTAACGCCTCCAAACCTTCGGGGTTGGGCCGGGGAGCTGTTTTTT TRBJ2-2 - TRBV7-3
CASSVEGISGNTIYF TGTGCCAGCAGCGTAGAGGGGATATCTGGAAACACCATATATTTT TRBJ1-3 - TRBV9
CASSFGHMNTEAFF TGTGCCAGCAGTTTCGGACACATGAACACTGAAGCTTTCTTT TRBJ1-1 - TRBV6-5
CASSAGRGGAMGNQPQHF TGTGCCAGCAGTGCTGGTCGTGGGGGGGCCATGGGCAATCAGCCCCAGCATTTT TRBJ1-5 - TRBV2
CASSAGGAGGVNEQYF TGTGCCAGCAGCGCGGGCGGGGCAGGGGGCGTGAACGAGCAGTACTTC TRBJ2-7 TRBD1 TRBV7-6
CASSSGQNEQYF TGTGCCAGCAGCTCGGGACAAAACGAGCAGTACTTC TRBJ2-7 - TRBV7-3
CASRFGPGQPNEKLFF TGCGCCAGCAGATTTGGACCGGGACAACCTAATGAAAAACTGTTTTTT TRBJ1-4 - TRBV5-1
CATLDRGLSYGYTF TGTGCCACCTTGGACAGGGGGCTATCCTATGGCTACACCTTC TRBJ1-2 TRBD1 TRBV19
CASSQGELSSGNTIYF TGTGCCAGCAGCCAAGGGGAGCTTAGCTCTGGAAACACCATATATTTT TRBJ1-3 - TRBV4-2